These T cell receptor beta chains were read from a single sample in a study of cytomegalovirus exposure and HLA in healthy donors. Produced via immunoSEQ multiplex PCR; TCRdb's table is partial and in-frame only. Of roughly 230,000 clones in the sample, roughly 85% were seen once. Sequenced material: PBMCs. The origin of the receptors is a girl between 2 and 10 years old in good health and CMV-seronegative. The CDR3 runs from the conserved cysteine through the conserved F or W. The order of the fields is clone size, D gene, J gene, V gene, CDR3 protein, CDR3 DNA. A D gene is named only where the DNA matches it firmly. Some rows have no size entry. The others give once, few or many, or a class for an expanded clone.

once | TRBD2 | TRBJ2-1 | TRBV10-2 | CASSYSGLAANEQFF | TGCGCCAGCAGTTATTCGGGACTAGCGGCCAATGAGCAGTTCTTC
NA | TRBD1 | TRBJ2-1 | TRBV29-1 | CSGDRGGSSYNEQFF | TGCAGCGGGGACAGGGGTGGGAGCTCCTACAATGAGCAGTTCTTC
once | NA | TRBJ1-1 | TRBV19 | CASSPSRGNTEAFF | TGTGCCAGTAGTCCGAGTAGGGGGAACACTGAAGCTTTCTTT
NA | NA | TRBJ1-6 | TRBV23-1 | CATTSGAYNSPLHF | TGCGCCACCACGAGTGGGGCTTATAATTCACCCCTCCACTTT
NA | TRBD1 | TRBJ1-2 | TRBV2 | CASTKTGGESCTF | TGTGCCAGCACCAAGACAGGGGGCGAATCCTGCACCTTC
NA | NA | TRBJ2-1 | TRBV5-4 | CASSLGLSGSYNEQFF | TGTGCCAGCAGCTTGGGGTTAAGCGGCTCCTACAATGAGCAGTTCTTC
once | NA | TRBJ1-3 | TRBV6-1 | CASSGGVPYGNTIYF | TGTGCCAGCAGTGGGGGGGTTCCCTATGGAAACACCATATATTTT
NA | NA | TRBJ1-1 | TRBV29-1 | CSVEDHGGINTEAFF | TGCAGCGTTGAAGATCATGGAGGGATCAACACTGAAGCTTTCTTT
NA | NA | TRBJ2-7 | TRBV5-6 | CASSVVSYEQYF | TGTGCCAGCAGCGTCGTCTCTTACGAGCAGTACTTC
NA | NA | TRBJ2-2 | TRBV7-3 | CASSLGGPNTGELFF | TGTGCCAGCAGCTTGGGGGGGCCGAACACCGGGGAGCTGTTTTTT
once | NA | TRBJ2-7 | TRBV4-2 | CASSQDRRGYEQYF | TGTGCCAGCAGCCAAGATAGGCGGGGCTACGAGCAGTACTTC
NA | NA | TRBJ1-4 | TRBV7-6 | CARPMKWGEKLFF | TGTGCCAGACCCATGAAATGGGGCGAAAAACTGTTTTTT